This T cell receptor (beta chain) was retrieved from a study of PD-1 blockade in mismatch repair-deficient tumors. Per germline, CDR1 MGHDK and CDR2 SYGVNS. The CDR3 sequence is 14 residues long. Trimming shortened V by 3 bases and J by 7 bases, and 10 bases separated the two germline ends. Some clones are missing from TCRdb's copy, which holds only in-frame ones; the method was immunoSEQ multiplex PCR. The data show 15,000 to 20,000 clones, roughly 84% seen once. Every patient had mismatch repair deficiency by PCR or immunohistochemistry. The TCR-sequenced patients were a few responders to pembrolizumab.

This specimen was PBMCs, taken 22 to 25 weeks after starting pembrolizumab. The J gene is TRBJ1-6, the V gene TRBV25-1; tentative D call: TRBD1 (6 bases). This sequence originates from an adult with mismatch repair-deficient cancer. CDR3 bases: TGTGCCAGCAGTGATGGACAGTGGAATTCACCCCTCCACTTT. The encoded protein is CASSDGQWNSPLHF.